The 20 T cell receptor beta chains in this list originate from one sample, sequenced in a study of blood T cell repertoires in COVID-19. Clones were read by immunoSEQ multiplex PCR, and TCRdb kept only the in-frame ones, dropping some. Of around 340,000 clones listed, about 86% were seen once; the top ten hold almost 3%. Input material: peripheral blood. The receptor set was obtained from a man aged 25 to 40 with active or convalescent COVID-19.

For the CDR3, the DNA is TGCGCCAGCAGCCAACCCTGGGGGCCGGGGACGACGGAGACCCAGTACTTC. Amino acid sequence: CASSQPWGPGTTETQYF. This sequence joins TRBV4-3 and TRBJ2-5; maybe TRBD1 (6 bases). CDR1 is LGHNA, CDR2 YSLEER, per germline. V was trimmed by 2 bases and J by 5 bases, leaving 21 bases between them. There are 17 residues in the CDR3.

This clone was picked up one time. The rearrangement joins TRBV7-3 to TRBJ2-3; TRBD2 is a possible D gene (5 bases). The CDR3 runs 15 residues. Germline V gene data show CDR1 as SGHTA and CDR2 as FQGTGA. Between the trimmed V and J ends, which lost 3 bases and 4 bases, there was a span of 14 bases. In DNA, the CDR3 is TGTGCCAGCAGCTTTCGTGGGAGCGGCGCAGATACGCAGTATTTT. This encodes CASSFRGSGADTQYF.

The genes are TRBV11-1 and TRBJ2-7; TRBD1 aligns across 8 bases. Germline V gene data show CDR1 as SGHAT and CDR2 as FQDESV (reference sequence). CDR3 length equals 13 residues. Trimming cost V 3 bases and J 2 bases; bases outside gene matches: 0. CDR3 loop: CASSLDRAYEQYF. CDR3 in DNA: TGTGCCAGCAGCTTGGACAGGGCCTACGAGCAGTACTTC.

J is TRBJ2-1 and V is TRBV11-3; weak D call: TRBD2 (6 bases). The CDR3 is 15 residues long. V was clipped by 3 bases and J by 0 bases, with 9 bases between them. Germline V gene sequence: CDR1 SGHNT, CDR2 YENEEA. The CDR3 DNA is TGTGCCAGCAGCTTTCCCGGGAGCTCCTACAATGAGCAGTTCTTC. It specifies CASSFPGSSYNEQFF.

The genes are TRBV5-4 and TRBJ1-2; TRBD1 matches 8 bases. The trim removed 0 bases at V and 5 bases at J, leaving 9 bases unmatched. The CDR3 sequence is 16 residues long. Germline V gene data show CDR1 as SGHNT and CDR2 as YYREEE (reference sequence). CDR3 in amino acids: CASSLDWQGAVYGYTF. The CDR3 bases are TGTGCCAGCAGCTTGGATTGGCAGGGGGCCGTATATGGCTACACCTTC.

This sequence joins TRBV19 and TRBJ1-5; 7 positions match TRBD1. The germline V gene has CDR1 LNHDA and CDR2 SQIVND (reference sequence). Trimming took 7 bases from V and 5 from J; bases not matched to a gene: 8. The CDR3 has 14 amino acids. CDR3 sequence reads: CASTPTGRYQPQHF. In DNA, the CDR3 is TGTGCCAGTACCCCGACAGGGCGATATCAGCCCCAGCATTTT.

V is TRBV9 and J is TRBJ2-7; tentatively, D is TRBD2 (6 bases). V lost 2 bases, J lost 5 bases, and 14 bases lay in between. Germline values: CDR1 SGDLS, CDR2 YYNGEE. The CDR3 runs 14 residues. This CDR3 is CASSVSASAHEQYF. The CDR3, as DNA: TGTGCCAGCAGCGTTAGCGCTAGCGCCCACGAGCAGTACTTC.

The chain combines TRBV14 with TRBJ1-5, with D tentatively TRBD1 (5 bases). The ends were cut back, 1 base at V and 6 bases at J, with 10 bases in the middle. Germline CDR1 SGHDN, CDR2 FVKESK. This CDR3 has 14 amino acids. The CDR3 protein is CASSQAGYGQPQHF. CDR3 coding DNA: TGTGCCAGCAGCCAAGCAGGGTACGGTCAGCCCCAGCATTTT.

The chain has TRBV10-1 and TRBJ1-5; 12 bases line up with TRBD1. The J segment lost 1 base and the V segment lost 3 bases, leaving 10 bases of the junction unmatched. From germline, CDR1 is WNHNN and CDR2 SYGVQD (reference sequence). This CDR3 has 19 amino acids. CDR3 bases: TGCGCCAGCAGTGATCGAGGGGACAGGGGGCAAGGGAGCAATCAGCCCCAGCATTTT. It translates to CASSDRGDRGQGSNQPQHF.

The rearrangement uses TRBV2 and TRBJ2-3; D is possibly TRBD1 (5 bases). Trimming cost V 7 bases and J 2 bases, with 13 bases left between them. Germline loops: CDR1 SNHLY, CDR2 FYNNEI. This CDR3 region has 14 residues. The CDR3 coding sequence is TGTGCCAGCAATTACCAGGGCAACACAGATACGCAGTATTTT. This codes for CASNYQGNTDTQYF.

This chain uses TRBV18 with TRBJ2-2, with TRBD2 identical over 9 bases. CDR3 length: 15 residues. The V and J ends lost 4 bases and 2 bases, in that order; junction bases with no gene match: 2. Germline V gene data show CDR1 as KGHSH and CDR2 as LQKENI. The CDR3 bases are TGTGCCAGCTCACGACTAGCGGAAAACACCGGGGAGCTGTTTTTT. Translating gives CASSRLAENTGELFF.

The chain links TRBV7-2 to TRBJ2-6, with TRBD1 matching 8 bases. The CDR3 is 15 amino acids. V lost 5 bases to trimming and J lost 2 bases; unmatched junction nucleotides: 2. CDR1 and CDR2 from the germline V gene are SGHTA and FQGNSA. The CDR3 here is CASSEGQAGANVLTF. The CDR3 nucleotides read TGTGCCAGCAGCGAGGGACAGGCTGGGGCCAACGTCCTGACTTTC.

This rearrangement joins TRBV7-9 to TRBJ1-1; 11 bases fit TRBD1. The V gene end was trimmed by 2 bases and the J gene end by 4 bases; junction bases not matched to a gene: 6. Germline V CDR1 and CDR2: SEHNR, FQNEAQ (reference sequence). The CDR3 contains 16 residues. This chain's CDR3 is CASSLPRTGGTTEAFF. CDR3 in DNA: TGTGCCAGCAGCTTACCCCGGACAGGGGGCACCACTGAAGCTTTCTTT.

V gene TRBV27 combines with J gene TRBJ1-2; weak D call: TRBD1 (6 bases). The germline V gene has CDR1 MNHEY and CDR2 SMNVEV (reference sequence). The ends were cut back, 5 bases at V and 8 bases at J, with 18 bases in the middle. The CDR3 totals 14 residues. CDR3 sequence: CASSEASGEGGYTF. CDR3 nucleotides: TGTGCCAGCAGTGAAGCGTCAGGGGAGGGCGGCTACACCTTC.

The chain joins TRBV5-1 to TRBJ2-7; TRBD2 matches at 10 bases. With V trimmed by 5 bases and J by 6 bases, 8 bases remained unmatched. The germline V gene encodes CDR1 SGHRS and CDR2 YFSETQ. This CDR3 contains 14 residues. The CDR3 here is CASSFLAGDREQYF. The CDR3 DNA is TGCGCCAGCAGTTTCCTAGCGGGGGACCGCGAGCAGTACTTC.

This chain connects TRBV28 to TRBJ2-7; TRBD1 agrees at 8 bases. Germline V gene lookup returns CDR1 MDHEN and CDR2 SYDVKM. V shed 8 bases and J 6 bases; nucleotides not matched to a gene: 3. There are 11 residues in the CDR3. CDR3 loop: CASEDRGEQYF. Written as DNA, the CDR3 is TGTGCCAGCGAAGACAGGGGCGAGCAGTACTTC.

The chain couples TRBV15 to TRBJ2-7; 7 bases agree with TRBD1. The CDR3 runs to 15 residues. The germline CDR1 and CDR2 sequences are LNHNV and YYDKDF (reference sequence). Trimming removed 0 bases from V and 6 bases from J; junction bases left unmatched: 8. The CDR3 spells CATSRERDSPLEQYF. The DNA of the CDR3 is TGTGCCACCAGCAGAGAAAGGGACAGCCCCCTCGAGCAGTACTTC.

The chain carries TRBV5-5 and TRBJ2-7; D gene unclear. Germline CDR1 reads SGHKS; CDR2 reads YYEKEE (reference sequence). Trimming removed 1 base at V and 0 bases at J, with 11 bases between. The CDR3 sequence is 15 residues long. This chain's CDR3 is CASSLRVMLSYEQYF. Written as DNA, the CDR3 is TGTGCCAGCAGCTTGAGAGTGATGCTCTCCTACGAGCAGTACTTC.

The chain uses TRBV4-1 and TRBJ2-1; 13 bases match TRBD2. CDR3 length: 14 amino acids. The germline V gene has CDR1 MGHRA and CDR2 YSYEKL. V shed 0 bases, J shed 11 bases, and the junction held 1 base outside the gene matches. Here the CDR3 DNA reads TGCGCCAGCAGCCAAGAGGGGACTAGCGGGAAGCAGTTCTTC. Translating it yields CASSQEGTSGKQFF.

The chain joins TRBV25-1 to TRBJ2-3, with 9 nucleotides matching TRBD2. The CDR3 is 16 residues long. After removal of 4 bases from V and 2 bases from J, the junction contained 7 bases not matched to a gene. Germline CDR1 and CDR2: MGHDK and SYGVNS. CDR3: CASSARLAVNTDTQYF. DNA of the CDR3: TGTGCCAGCAGTGCCAGACTAGCGGTGAACACAGATACGCAGTATTTT.